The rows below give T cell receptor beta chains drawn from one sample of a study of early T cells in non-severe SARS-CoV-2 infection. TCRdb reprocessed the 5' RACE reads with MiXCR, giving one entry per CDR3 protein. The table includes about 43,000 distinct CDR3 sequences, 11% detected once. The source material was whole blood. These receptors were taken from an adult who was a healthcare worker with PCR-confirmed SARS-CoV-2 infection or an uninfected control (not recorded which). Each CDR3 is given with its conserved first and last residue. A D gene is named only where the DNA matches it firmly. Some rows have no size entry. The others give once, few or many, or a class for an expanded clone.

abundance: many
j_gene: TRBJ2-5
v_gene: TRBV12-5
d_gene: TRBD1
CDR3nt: TGTGCTAGTGCCAGTTCAGGGGGGACCCAGTACTTC
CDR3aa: CASASSGGTQYF

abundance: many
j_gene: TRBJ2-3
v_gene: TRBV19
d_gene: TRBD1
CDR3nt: TGTGCCAGCCTTAGGGGACAGGGATCCAATCAGCCCCAGTATTTT
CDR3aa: CASLRGQGSNQPQYF

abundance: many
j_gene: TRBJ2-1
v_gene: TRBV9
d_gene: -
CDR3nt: TGTGCCAGCAGGGGTGGGGGAAGTGAGCAGTTCTTC
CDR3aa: CASRGGGSEQFF

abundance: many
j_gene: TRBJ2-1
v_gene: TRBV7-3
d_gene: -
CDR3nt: TGTGCCAGCAGCTTAGGCGGTTTGAATGAGCAGTTCTTC
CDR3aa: CASSLGGLNEQFF

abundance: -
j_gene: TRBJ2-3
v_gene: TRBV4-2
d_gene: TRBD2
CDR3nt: TGTGCCAGCAGCTCCCTGGAGGCGGGGGGGTCAGATACGCAGTATTTT
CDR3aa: CASSSLEAGGSDTQYF

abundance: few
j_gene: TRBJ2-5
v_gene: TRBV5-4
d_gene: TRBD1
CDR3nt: TGTGCCAGCAGCTTGGCCCTGACAGGGTTCGGCAAAGAGACCCAGTACTTC
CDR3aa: CASSLALTGFGKETQYF

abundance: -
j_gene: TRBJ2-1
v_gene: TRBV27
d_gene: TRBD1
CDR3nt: TGTGCCAGCAGTTTATCCCCGGGACAGGGGGCAAATGAGCAGTTCTTC
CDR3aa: CASSLSPGQGANEQFF

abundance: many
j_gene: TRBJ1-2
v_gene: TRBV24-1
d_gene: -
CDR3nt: TGTGCCACCAGTGACCCTGGAGAGATAGGCTACACCTTC
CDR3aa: CATSDPGEIGYTF

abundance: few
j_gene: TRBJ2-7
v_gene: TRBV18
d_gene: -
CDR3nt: TGTGCCAGCTCACTCGGACAGTCCTCCTACGAGCAGTACTTC
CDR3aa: CASSLGQSSYEQYF

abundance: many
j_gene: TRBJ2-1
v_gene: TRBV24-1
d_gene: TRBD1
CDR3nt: TGTGCCACCAGTCATCCGGGACAGGGTTCCTACAATGAGCAGTTCTTC
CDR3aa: CATSHPGQGSYNEQFF

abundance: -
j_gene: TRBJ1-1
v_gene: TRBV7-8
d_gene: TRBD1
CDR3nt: TGTGCCAGCAGTATACAGGGGAGCACTGAAGCTTTCTTT
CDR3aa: CASSIQGSTEAFF